This T cell receptor (beta chain) was captured in a study of blood T cell repertoires in COVID-19 (dated by TCRdb to about 2020). Regarding the complete study: The collaborator samples originated in the United States, Italy and Spain and spanned the acute and convalescent phases of COVID-19. Where HLA class I and class II types were available, the types were taken from metadata supplied by the sample provider, not from assay-based typing. The material from the prospective study consisted of cDNA or gDNA derived from T cells, B-cell-depleted T cells, or PBMCs. Deeply sampled blood TCRbeta repertoires from subjects exposed to, actively infected with, or recovered from COVID-19 were included in the dataset. Sample metadata almost always included a de-identified subject ID, COVID-19 status, age in years and sex. Samples came from the ongoing ImmuneRACE study (first 160 participants) plus 1,254 subjects from 6 global collaborators. The repertoires were made available in a free public database intended to serve as a resource for research on the immune response to SARS-CoV-2. Paper-wide results and their limitations: How much clinical and demographic metadata was included differed by source and by participant, and the metadata was provided uncurated.

The immunoSEQ Assay, a bias-controlled multiplex PCR, was used to amplify TCRbeta CDR3 regions from genomic DNA. The paper's processing steps were these. Nucleated cell counts per sample were estimated from amplification of reference gene primers within the assay. To quantify the absolute abundance of each unique TCRbeta CDR3 rearrangement, sequence reads were collapsed and filtered. For each sample, productive Simpson clonality was calculated as the square root of Simpson's diversity index across productive rearrangements. The immuneACCESS repertoire file appears here via TCRdb, limited to in-frame rearrangements. These files lack a portion of the clones; in checked studies, under half of the deficit traces to unresolved V genes, and the cause of the others is not known. The DNA gave D and trimming, while V, J and clone size come from that table. The sample table shows around 99,000 clones, and less than 85% are seen once. The top ten clonotypes cover 4% to 5.5% of the sample.

Collaborating institutions collected whole blood in K2EDTA tubes following their own protocols. Collaborator samples were shipped for TCRbeta analysis as frozen whole blood, isolated PBMCs, or DNA extracted from either sample type. A remark on this clone: The antigen this receptor binds is unknown. No much larger clonotype is one base removed from it; base qualities were not supplied.

Spanning cysteine to phenylalanine, the CDR3 consists of 16 amino acids. The read is trimmed to its CDR3 DNA, 48 bases read in frame from base 1. Relative to germline, V is 4 bases shorter and J is 3 bases shorter, with 18 bases between their ends. CDR1 and CDR2, per the germline V gene, are SGHVS and FNYEAQ. Sequenced: peripheral blood. The V and J genes are TRBV7-6 and TRBJ1-1, with TRBD1 tentatively as D gene (5 bases match). This receptor was identified in a human donor in a cohort sampled during active or convalescent COVID-19. This receptor carries the CDR3 CASSSPGGLFHTEAFF. The nucleotide sequence is given as TGTGCCAGCAGCTCCCCGGGGGGGTTATTTCACACTGAAGCTTTCTTT.